This T cell receptor beta chain was captured in a study of blood T cell repertoires in COVID-19. Study-level information: From the United States, Italy and Spain came samples of acute and convalescent COVID-19. T cells, B-cell-depleted T cells, or PBMCs supplied cDNA or gDNA.

With 0 bases removed from V and 7 bases from J, the gap between germline ends came to 9 bases. Germline V lookup: CDR1 LGHDT, CDR2 YNNKEL (reference sequence). This CDR3 spans 14 amino acids. As originally analysed: Counts of nucleated cells, estimated from reference gene primer amplification, were obtained. Repertoires were generated with immunoSEQ multiplex PCR, while TCRdb's copy carries only in-frame clones and drops some. V and J calls plus clone size are reproduced from that table; the DNA served to infer D and trimming. This table has 130,000 or so clones, around 89% appearing once. What was sequenced was peripheral blood. This clonotype was obtained from a man between 50 and 59 years old with acute or convalescent COVID-19. The chain joins TRBV3-1 (or the pseudogene TRBV3-2) to TRBJ1-4; D is unresolved. CDR3 sequence (DNA): TGTGCCAGCAGCCAAGAGGCCGGGTTTGAAAAACTGTTTTTT. This translates into CASSQEAGFEKLFF.